This T cell receptor beta chain stems from a study of early T cells in non-severe SARS-CoV-2 infection. Findings and caveats of the study: There was a bias toward anti-spike CD8 responses in VDJdb matching, which missed private and CD4 specificities.

Via MiXCR, TCRdb re-called the 5' RACE reads, giving one row per CDR3 protein. This table holds around 53,000 distinct CDR3 sequences, approximately 7.5% found once. This clonotype was seen a few times. Its antigen is as yet unknown. This clonotype was sampled from an adult who was a healthcare worker with PCR-confirmed SARS-CoV-2 infection or an uninfected control (not recorded which). Material: whole blood.

The CDR3 nucleotides are TGCGCCAGCAGCCAAGTTTGGGGCTCAAATTCACCCCTCCACTTT. Translating it yields CASSQVWGSNSPLHF. The chain uses TRBV4-1 and TRBJ1-6, with D perhaps TRBD1 (5 bases). The CDR3 is 15 residues long. The ends were cut back, 1 base at V and 7 bases at J, with 11 bases in the middle. In germline, CDR1 is MGHRA, CDR2 YSYEKL.